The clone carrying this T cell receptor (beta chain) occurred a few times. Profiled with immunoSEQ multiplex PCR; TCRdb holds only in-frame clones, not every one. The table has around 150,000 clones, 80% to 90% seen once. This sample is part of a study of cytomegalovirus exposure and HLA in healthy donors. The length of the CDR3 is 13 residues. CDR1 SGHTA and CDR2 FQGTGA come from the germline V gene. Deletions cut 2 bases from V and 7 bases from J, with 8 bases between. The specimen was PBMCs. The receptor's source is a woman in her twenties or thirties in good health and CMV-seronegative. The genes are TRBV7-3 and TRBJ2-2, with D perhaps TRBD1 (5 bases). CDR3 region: CASSLGQGGELFF. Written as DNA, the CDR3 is TGTGCCAGCAGCTTAGGGCAGGGCGGGGAGCTGTTTTTT.